This T cell receptor (beta chain) originates from a study of CD8+CD57+ T cells in acquired aplastic anemia. Across the study: Sorted CD4+ and CD8+ cells yielded DNA averaging approximately 3 ug. Study results and limitations: Patients and controls shared 25 to 35 CD8+ CDR3 sequences, which appeared highly expressed in patients and within their immunodominant clones.

Investigators profiled TCR beta VDJ and CDR3 from genomic DNA template. TCRdb used MiXCR to reprocess the reads, holding one entry per CDR3 protein. The table lists some 180,000 distinct CDR3 sequences, around 60% of them singletons. The germline gives CDR1 DFQATT, CDR2 SNEGSKA (reference sequence). The CDR3 is 13 residues long. V was trimmed by 2 bases and J by 8 bases, leaving 10 bases between them. Notes on this clonotype: The antigen remains unidentified.

Sequenced patients had shown CD8+CD57+ cell expansion by flow cytometry. Severe acquired aplastic anemia affected all patients. The source of this sequence is a human donor with aplastic anemia. The chain couples TRBV20-1 to TRBJ1-6, with no clear D. Sequencing was performed on sorted CD4+, CD8+, or CD8+CD57+ T cells (not recorded which) from PBMCs. DNA of the CDR3: TGCAGTGCTAGATCCGGGAGGGATTCACCCCTCCACTTT. Encoded protein: CSARSGRDSPLHF.